Listed here are 29 T cell receptor beta chains from one sample, sequenced in a study of blood T cell repertoires in COVID-19. The table came from immunoSEQ multiplex PCR; TCRdb's copy has only in-frame clones and leaves some out. The sample lists about 250,000 clones, about 90% occurring once. What was sequenced was peripheral blood. The receptor set was obtained from a man between 18 and 29 years old with active or convalescent COVID-19.

The genes are TRBV12-2 and TRBJ2-5; TRBD1, as called in the table, went unchecked against the DNA. TRBV12-2 is deemed a pseudogene. CDR3 length: 14 amino acids. CDR3 amino acids: CASRLWQNQETQYF. The CDR3 DNA reads as TGTGCAAGTCGCTTATGGCAGAATCAAGAGACCCAGTACTTC.

This clone was seen more than once but under ten times. The CDR3, as DNA: TGTGCCAGCAGTCGCAGCAGACTAGCGGGAGTGAACACCGGGGAGCTGTTTTTT. Translating gives CASSRSRLAGVNTGELFF. The J gene is TRBJ2-2, the V gene TRBV27, with 12 bases lining up with TRBD2. The germline CDR1 and CDR2 sequences are MNHEY and SMNVEV (reference sequence). V gave up 5 bases and J gave up 1 base; unmatched junction bases: 8. CDR3 length: 18 residues.

The chain carries TRBV15 and TRBJ1-1; TRBD1 is a possible D gene (5 bases). This CDR3 is built from 16 residues. V lost 0 bases and J lost 1, with 12 bases in between. Germline CDR1 reads LNHNV; CDR2 reads YYDKDF (reference sequence). The CDR3 protein is CATSREGEWRNTEAFF. Here the CDR3 DNA reads TGTGCCACCAGCAGAGAAGGGGAATGGCGGAACACTGAAGCTTTCTTT.

The CDR3 here is CASSPRTSGHTDTQYF. In DNA form, the CDR3 reads TGTGCCAGCAGCCCCCGGACTAGCGGCCACACAGATACGCAGTATTTT. V usage is TRBV9 and J usage is TRBJ2-3; 10 bases fit TRBD2. Germline CDR1 and CDR2: SGDLS and YYNGEE. This CDR3 spans 16 amino acids. V lost 4 bases to trimming and J lost 2 bases; unmatched junction nucleotides: 7. The entire variable domain, with the rest obtained from reference TRBV9 and TRBJ2-3, is as follows: DSGVTQTPKHLITATGQRVTLRCSPRSGDLSVYWYQQSLDQGLQFLIQYYNGEERAKGNILERFSAQQFPDLHSELNLSSLELGDSALYFCASSPRTSGHTDTQYFGPGTRLTVL.

The rearrangement joins TRBV28 to TRBJ2-2; possible D gene TRBD2, 6 bases. The CDR3 length is 14 residues. In germline, CDR1 is MDHEN, CDR2 SYDVKM. Trimming cost V 5 bases and J 6 bases, with 13 bases left between them. The CDR3 coding sequence is TGTGCCAGCAGTACGGGCGGGACCCCCGGGGAGCTGTTTTTT. Residues: CASSTGGTPGELFF. Full variable domain (outside the CDR3, taken from reference TRBV28 and TRBJ2-2): DVKVTQSSRYLVKRTGEKVFLECVQDMDHENMFWYRQDPGLGLRLIYFSYDVKMKEKGDIPEGYSVSREKKERFSLILESASTNQTSMYLCASSTGGTPGELFFGEGSRLTVL.

The gene calls are TRBV18 and TRBJ1-5, with D maybe TRBD1 (5 bases). The CDR3 sequence is 15 residues long. V gave up 2 bases and J gave up 3 bases, with 11 bases separating them. In germline, CDR1 is KGHSH, CDR2 LQKENI. In DNA, the CDR3 is TGTGCCAGCTCACCAAGTACAGGCCCCAATCAGCCCCAGCATTTT. This codes for CASSPSTGPNQPQHF. Looking up the rest from reference TRBV18 and TRBJ1-5 gives the full variable domain: NAGVMQNPRHLVRRRGQEARLRCSPMKGHSHVYWYRQLPEEGLKFMVYLQKENIIDESGMPKERFSAEFPKEGPSILRIQQVVRGDSAAYFCASSPSTGPNQPQHFGDGTRLSIL.

The chain has TRBV9 and TRBJ2-1, with D uncertain. The CDR3 has 16 amino acids. Trimming took off 0 bases at V and 0 bases at J, with 10 bases between the two ends. Germline CDR1 is SGDLS and CDR2 is YYNGEE. For the CDR3, the DNA is TGTGCCAGCAGCGTAGCTTTGGCCAGCTCCTACAATGAGCAGTTCTTC. Its protein product is CASSVALASSYNEQFF.

The V gene is TRBV20-1, the J gene TRBJ2-7, with D unresolved. Germline V gene data show CDR1 as DFQATT and CDR2 as SNEGSKA (reference sequence). CDR3 length: 11 amino acids. Trimming took 1 base from V and 4 from J, leaving 5 bases between them. The CDR3 loop is CSARGRYEQYF. The CDR3 DNA reads TGCAGTGCTAGAGGCAGATACGAGCAGTACTTC.

The rearrangement uses TRBV27 and TRBJ1-1, with D hard to call. The CDR3 runs to 13 residues. Trimming pared 5 bases from V and 1 base from J, leaving 8 bases between. In germline, CDR1 is MNHEY, CDR2 SMNVEV (reference sequence). Written as DNA, the CDR3 is TGTGCCAGCAGTCTGACATGGAACACTGAAGCTTTCTTT. It translates to CASSLTWNTEAFF.

The chain couples TRBV11-3 to TRBJ2-2; 7 nucleotides align to TRBD2. The germline CDR1 and CDR2 sequences are SGHNT and YENEEA. The CDR3 totals 14 residues. V lost 0 bases and J lost 6; bases outside the gene matches: 1. As DNA, the CDR3 is TGTGCCAGCAGCTTAGAGGCGGGGGCCGGGGAGCTGTTTTTT. Its protein is CASSLEAGAGELFF.

The J gene is TRBJ2-2, the V gene TRBV9; 7 bases line up with TRBD1. Trimming cost V 2 bases and J 2 bases; bases outside gene matches: 6. The CDR3 runs to 16 residues. Germline values: CDR1 SGDLS, CDR2 YYNGEE. This CDR3 reads CASSVRQGANTGELFF. The CDR3 DNA is TGTGCCAGCAGCGTTCGACAGGGCGCCAACACCGGGGAGCTGTTTTTT.

The chain recombines TRBV28 with TRBJ2-1; TRBD2 might be the D (5 bases). The germline V gene has CDR1 MDHEN and CDR2 SYDVKM. This CDR3 is 16 amino acids long. Between the trimmed V and J ends, which lost 4 bases and 3 bases, there was a span of 16 bases. This chain's CDR3 is CASSSLEESFYNEQFF. The CDR3 DNA reads TGTGCCAGCAGTTCGTTGGAGGAGTCTTTCTACAATGAGCAGTTCTTC. Full variable domain (remainder filled in from reference TRBV28 and TRBJ2-1): DVKVTQSSRYLVKRTGEKVFLECVQDMDHENMFWYRQDPGLGLRLIYFSYDVKMKEKGDIPEGYSVSREKKERFSLILESASTNQTSMYLCASSSLEESFYNEQFFGPGTRLTVL.

The chain employs TRBV7-3 and TRBJ2-3; D not certain. CDR1 is SGHTA, CDR2 FQGTGA, per germline. The V end was cut by 2 bases, the J end by 2 bases, with 11 bases between. The CDR3 is 15 amino acids. CDR3 in amino acids: CASSLHPGDTDTQYF. The CDR3 nucleotides are TGTGCCAGCAGCTTACATCCCGGTGACACAGATACGCAGTATTTT.

The chain employs TRBV12-5 and TRBJ2-7; 10 bases agree with TRBD1. The V gene's germline CDR1 is LGHNT and CDR2 FRNRAP. V lost 2 bases, J lost 3 bases, and 10 bases stayed unmatched. CDR3 length: 17 residues. The CDR3, as DNA: TGTGCTAGTGGTTTGCGACAGGGGGCGGAGGACTACTACGAGCAGTACTTC. Its protein is CASGLRQGAEDYYEQYF.

This chain connects TRBV28 to TRBJ1-2; possibly TRBD1 for D (5 bases). Trimming left V 3 bases short and J 6 bases short, with 17 bases between. This CDR3 is built from 15 residues. The germline V gene has CDR1 MDHEN and CDR2 SYDVKM. This CDR3 reads CASSFFRVTGHGYTF. CDR3 DNA sequence: TGTGCCAGCAGTTTCTTTCGGGTCACAGGCCATGGCTACACCTTC.

V gene TRBV3-1 (or the pseudogene TRBV3-2) combines with J gene TRBJ2-3; tentatively, D is TRBD2 (6 bases). The CDR3 runs 16 residues. The ends were cut back, 1 base at V and 11 bases at J, with 22 bases in the middle. The germline V gene encodes CDR1 LGHDT and CDR2 YNNKEL (reference sequence). The CDR3 spells CASSQVSAGPQMRQYF. Here the CDR3 DNA reads TGTGCCAGCAGCCAAGTAAGCGCGGGACCACAGATGAGGCAGTATTTT.

The V gene is TRBV4-3, the J gene TRBJ2-2; 11 bases agree with TRBD1. Germline values: CDR1 LGHNA, CDR2 YSLEER. The CDR3 consists of 16 residues. V lost 4 bases, J lost 4 bases, and 5 bases stayed unmatched. CDR3 protein: CASSPMGQGGTGELFF. The CDR3 DNA follows: TGCGCCAGCAGCCCGATGGGACAGGGGGGCACCGGGGAGCTGTTTTTT.

V is TRBV5-1 and J is TRBJ1-3; TRBD1 agrees at 10 bases. Trimming cost V 3 bases and J 2 bases; bases outside gene matches: 8. Germline-derived CDR1 and CDR2 are SGHRS and YFSETQ. The CDR3 loop spans 17 amino acids. CDR3 amino acids: CASSWTGGGVPGNTIYF. The CDR3 region has the DNA TGCGCCAGCAGCTGGACAGGGGGTGGGGTGCCTGGAAACACCATATATTTT.

The rearrangement links TRBV4-3 to TRBJ2-1, with TRBD2 matching over 8 bases. Trimming took 0 bases from V and 3 from J; bases not matched to a gene: 1. The CDR3 covers 15 residues. CDR1 is LGHNA, CDR2 YSLEER, per germline. DNA of the CDR3: TGCGCCAGCAGCCAAGATAGCGGGGTCTACAATGAGCAGTTCTTC. Its protein is CASSQDSGVYNEQFF.

J is TRBJ2-3 and V is TRBV6-4; TRBD2 matches at 11 bases. The CDR3 spans 16 residues. Germline trimming cut 4 bases from V and 4 bases from J; bases unmatched to any gene: 7. CDR1 MRHNA and CDR2 SNTAGT come from the germline V gene. The CDR3 DNA sequence: TGTGCCAGCAGTGCCTTAGCGGGAGGGGAATCAGATACGCAGTATTTT. This sequence encodes CASSALAGGESDTQYF.

This rearrangement joins TRBV30 to TRBJ1-3, with D maybe TRBD1 (5 bases). The germline CDR1 and CDR2 sequences are GTSNPN and SVGIG (reference sequence). This CDR3 is 15 amino acids long. V gave up 2 bases and J gave up 0 bases, with 11 bases separating them. The CDR3 region is CAWSPTGNSGNTIYF. CDR3 nucleotides: TGTGCCTGGAGTCCTACAGGCAACTCTGGAAACACCATATATTTT.

The chain is built from TRBV6-5 and TRBJ1-1; D not resolved. The CDR3 covers 14 residues. Trimming shortened V by 0 bases and J by 5 bases, and 10 bases separated the two germline ends. Germline CDR1 is MNHEY and CDR2 is SVGAGI. CDR3 region: CASSYSMGGTEAFF. The CDR3 DNA reads TGTGCCAGCAGTTACTCAATGGGAGGGACTGAAGCTTTCTTT.

The rearrangement uses TRBV5-4 and TRBJ2-2, with D maybe TRBD2 (6 bases). CDR1 is SGHNT and CDR2 is YYREEE in the germline V gene (reference sequence). This CDR3 region has 14 residues. V lost 4 bases and J 1 base, leaving 8 bases between the germline ends. The CDR3 nucleotides are TGTGCCAGCAGCAGGGACTTGAACACCGGGGAGCTGTTTTTT. Residues: CASSRDLNTGELFF.

The chain employs TRBV27 and TRBJ1-2; 10 nucleotides match TRBD1. Trimming cost V 8 bases and J 2 bases; bases outside gene matches: 5. The germline CDR1 and CDR2 sequences are MNHEY and SMNVEV (reference sequence). The CDR3 is made up of 14 amino acids. The CDR3 loop is CASAPGQGNYGYTF. The DNA for the CDR3 is TGTGCCAGCGCCCCGGGACAGGGGAACTATGGCTACACCTTC.

The chain uses TRBV6-4 and TRBJ2-3; no definite D call. In germline, CDR1 is MRHNA, CDR2 SNTAGT. The CDR3 has 13 amino acids. V lost 0 bases and J 6 bases, leaving 7 bases between the germline ends. This CDR3 reads CASSDSYEDTQYF. CDR3 bases: TGTGCCAGCAGTGACTCCTATGAGGATACGCAGTATTTT.

CDR3 DNA sequence: TGCGCCAGCAGCTTGGTATCAGGGGCGAACACTGAAGCTTTCTTT. This translates into CASSLVSGANTEAFF. This chain joins TRBV5-1 and TRBJ1-1, with TRBD1 as a possible D gene (6 bases). The CDR3 has 15 amino acids. V was cut by 0 bases and J by 1 base, with 10 bases left in between. Germline lookup yields CDR1 SGHRS and CDR2 YFSETQ.

The sample holds one count of this clone. The J gene is TRBJ2-2, the V gene TRBV5-1; a possible D gene is TRBD2 (7 bases). The CDR3 runs 14 residues. Germline CDR1 reads SGHRS; CDR2 reads YFSETQ. Trimming shortened V by 7 bases and J by 6 bases, and 16 bases separated the two germline ends. The CDR3 protein is CASGTLGGAGELFF. As DNA, the CDR3 is TGCGCCAGCGGAACACTAGGGGGGGCCGGGGAGCTGTTTTTT.

The CDR3 DNA follows: TGTGCCAGCAGCGAGATGGCGGGACTAGCGGGCCTGCCAAACAATGAGCAGTTCTTC. Its translation: CASSEMAGLAGLPNNEQFF. The chain employs TRBV9 and TRBJ2-1; 12 bases align to TRBD2. CDR3 length: 19 amino acids. Germline CDR1 and CDR2: SGDLS and YYNGEE. Trimming took 3 bases from V and 5 from J; bases not matched to a gene: 15.

This clone has just one count. The chain recombines TRBV28 with TRBJ2-1; 10 bases line up with TRBD1. The CDR3 is made up of 15 amino acids. The germline V gene encodes CDR1 MDHEN and CDR2 SYDVKM. The junction had 4 bases not matched to a gene; V was cut back by 3 bases and J by 5 bases. CDR3 residues: CASSFGGTGDNEQFF. The CDR3 DNA reads as TGTGCCAGCAGTTTTGGCGGGACAGGGGACAATGAGCAGTTCTTC.